This TCR beta chain was identified in a study of T cells in narcolepsy. General study findings and limits: Same-patient CSF and blood CD4+ T cell clonotypes included HCRT-specific and TRIB2-specific autoreactive ones.

The germline V gene has CDR1 MDHEN and CDR2 SYDVKM. The V end was cut by 6 bases, the J end by 8 bases, with 19 bases between. This CDR3 has 14 residues. The method was immunoSEQ multiplex PCR; TCRdb's version includes in-frame clones alone and lacks a portion of them. This table holds just over 20,000 clones, roughly 87% found once. Points on this clone: Its specificity is not known.

The TCR comes from a human donor in good health. The chain combines TRBV28 with TRBJ1-2; unclear D gene. The material sequenced was memory (CD45RA-) CD4+ T cells from blood. This CDR3 is CASSLRVEGGGYTF. The DNA of the CDR3 is TGTGCCAGCAGCTTAAGGGTTGAGGGTGGCGGCTACACCTTC.